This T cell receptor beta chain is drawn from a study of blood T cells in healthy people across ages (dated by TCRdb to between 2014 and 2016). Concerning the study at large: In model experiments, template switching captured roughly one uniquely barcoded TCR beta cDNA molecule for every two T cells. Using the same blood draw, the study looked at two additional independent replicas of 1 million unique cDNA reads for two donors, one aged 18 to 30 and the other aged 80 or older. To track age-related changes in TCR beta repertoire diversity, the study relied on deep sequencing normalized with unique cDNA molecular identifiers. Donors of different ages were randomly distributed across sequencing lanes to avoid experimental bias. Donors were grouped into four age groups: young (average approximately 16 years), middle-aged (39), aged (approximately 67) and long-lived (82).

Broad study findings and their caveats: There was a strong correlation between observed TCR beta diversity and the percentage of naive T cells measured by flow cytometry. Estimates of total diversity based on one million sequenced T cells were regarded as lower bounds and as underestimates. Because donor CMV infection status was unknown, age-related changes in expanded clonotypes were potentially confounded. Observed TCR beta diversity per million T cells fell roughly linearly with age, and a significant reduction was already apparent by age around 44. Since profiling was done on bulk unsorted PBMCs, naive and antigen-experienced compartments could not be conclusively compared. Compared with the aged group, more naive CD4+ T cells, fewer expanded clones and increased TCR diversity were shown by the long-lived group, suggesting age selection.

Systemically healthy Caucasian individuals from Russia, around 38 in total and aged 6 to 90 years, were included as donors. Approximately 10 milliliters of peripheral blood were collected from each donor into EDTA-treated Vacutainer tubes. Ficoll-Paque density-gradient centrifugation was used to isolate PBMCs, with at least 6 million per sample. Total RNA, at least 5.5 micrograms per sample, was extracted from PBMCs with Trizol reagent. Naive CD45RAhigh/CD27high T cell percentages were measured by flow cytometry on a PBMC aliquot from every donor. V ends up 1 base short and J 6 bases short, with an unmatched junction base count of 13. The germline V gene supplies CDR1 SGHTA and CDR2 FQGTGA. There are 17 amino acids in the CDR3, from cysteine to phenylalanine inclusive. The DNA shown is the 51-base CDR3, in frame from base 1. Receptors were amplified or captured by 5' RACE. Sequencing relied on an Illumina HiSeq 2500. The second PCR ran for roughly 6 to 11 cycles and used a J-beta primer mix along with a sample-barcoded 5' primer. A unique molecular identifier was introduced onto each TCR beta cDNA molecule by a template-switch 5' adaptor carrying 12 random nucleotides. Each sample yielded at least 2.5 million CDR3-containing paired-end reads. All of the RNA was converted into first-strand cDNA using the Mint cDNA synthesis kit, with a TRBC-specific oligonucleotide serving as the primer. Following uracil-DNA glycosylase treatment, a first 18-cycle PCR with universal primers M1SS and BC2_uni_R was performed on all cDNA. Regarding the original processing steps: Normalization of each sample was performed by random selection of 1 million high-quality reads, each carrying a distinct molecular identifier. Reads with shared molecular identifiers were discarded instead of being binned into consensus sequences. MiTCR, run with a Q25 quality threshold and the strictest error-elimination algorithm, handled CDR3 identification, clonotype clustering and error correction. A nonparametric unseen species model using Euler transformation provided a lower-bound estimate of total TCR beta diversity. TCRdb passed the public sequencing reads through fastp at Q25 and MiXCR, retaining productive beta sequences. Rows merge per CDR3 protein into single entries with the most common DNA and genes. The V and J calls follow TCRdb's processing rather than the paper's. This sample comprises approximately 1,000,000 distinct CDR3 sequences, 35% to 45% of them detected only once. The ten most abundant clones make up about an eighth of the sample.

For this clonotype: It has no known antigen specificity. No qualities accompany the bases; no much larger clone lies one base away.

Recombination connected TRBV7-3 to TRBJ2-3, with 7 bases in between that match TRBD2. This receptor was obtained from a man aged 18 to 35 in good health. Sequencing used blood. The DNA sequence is TGTGCCAGCAGCTTAAACTCCCCTAGCGGAAGTACGGATACGCAGTATTTT. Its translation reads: CASSLNSPSGSTDTQYF.